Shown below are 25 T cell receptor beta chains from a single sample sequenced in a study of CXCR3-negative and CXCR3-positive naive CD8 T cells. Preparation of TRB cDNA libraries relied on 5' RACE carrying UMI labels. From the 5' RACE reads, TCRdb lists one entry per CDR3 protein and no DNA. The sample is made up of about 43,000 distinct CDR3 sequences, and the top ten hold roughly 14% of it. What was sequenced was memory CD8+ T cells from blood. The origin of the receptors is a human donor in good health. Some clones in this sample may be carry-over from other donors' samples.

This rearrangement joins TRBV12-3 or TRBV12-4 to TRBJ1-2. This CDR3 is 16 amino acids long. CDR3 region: CASSLMAATSNYGYTF.

The CDR3: CASRSGYNQPQHF. The chain carries TRBV25-1 and TRBJ1-5. From germline, CDR1 is MGHDK and CDR2 SYGVNS. The CDR3 sequence is 13 residues long.

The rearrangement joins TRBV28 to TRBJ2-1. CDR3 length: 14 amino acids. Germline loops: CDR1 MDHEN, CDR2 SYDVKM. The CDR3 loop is CASSLAVAYNEQFF. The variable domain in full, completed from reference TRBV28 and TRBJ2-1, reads DVKVTQSSRYLVKRTGEKVFLECVQDMDHENMFWYRQDPGLGLRLIYFSYDVKMKEKGDIPEGYSVSREKKERFSLILESASTNQTSMYLCASSLAVAYNEQFFGPGTRLTVL.

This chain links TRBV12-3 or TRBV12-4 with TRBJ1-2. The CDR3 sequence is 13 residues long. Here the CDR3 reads CASSFGPNYGYTF.

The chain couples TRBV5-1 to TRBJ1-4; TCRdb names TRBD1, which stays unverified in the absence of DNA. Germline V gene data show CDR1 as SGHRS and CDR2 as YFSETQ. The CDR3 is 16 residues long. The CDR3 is CASSSRSRDRGGKLFF.

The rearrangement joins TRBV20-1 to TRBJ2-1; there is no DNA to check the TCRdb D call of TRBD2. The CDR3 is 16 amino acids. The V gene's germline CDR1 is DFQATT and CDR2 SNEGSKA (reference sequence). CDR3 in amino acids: CSARGSGSRSYNEQFF.

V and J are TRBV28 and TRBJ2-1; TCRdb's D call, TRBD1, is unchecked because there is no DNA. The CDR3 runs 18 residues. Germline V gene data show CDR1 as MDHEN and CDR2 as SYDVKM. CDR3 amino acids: CASSPLTPVVAGKDEQFF. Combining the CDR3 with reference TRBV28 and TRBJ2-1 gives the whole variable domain DVKVTQSSRYLVKRTGEKVFLECVQDMDHENMFWYRQDPGLGLRLIYFSYDVKMKEKGDIPEGYSVSREKKERFSLILESASTNQTSMYLCASSPLTPVVAGKDEQFFGPGTRLTVL.

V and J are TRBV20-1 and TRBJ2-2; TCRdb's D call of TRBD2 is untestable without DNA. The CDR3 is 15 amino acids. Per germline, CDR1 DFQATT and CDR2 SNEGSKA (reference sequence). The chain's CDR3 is CSASPGTSDSGELFF.

This CDR3 is CASSPTGGGSYEQYF. This rearrangement joins TRBV28 to TRBJ2-7; lacking DNA, the TRBD1 call made by TCRdb goes unchecked. From germline, CDR1 is MDHEN and CDR2 SYDVKM. The CDR3 totals 15 residues.

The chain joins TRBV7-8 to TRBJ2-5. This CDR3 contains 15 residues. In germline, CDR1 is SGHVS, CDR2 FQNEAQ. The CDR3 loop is CASSLRGSIQETQYF.

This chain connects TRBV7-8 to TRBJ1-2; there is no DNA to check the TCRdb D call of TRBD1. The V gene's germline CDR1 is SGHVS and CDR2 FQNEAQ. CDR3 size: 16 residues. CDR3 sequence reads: CASTPSGGGYYYGYTF.

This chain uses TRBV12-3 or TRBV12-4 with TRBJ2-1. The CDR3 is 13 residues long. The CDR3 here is CASNLTFQSEQFF.

The CDR3: CASSLPLTGTGDTEAFF. J is TRBJ1-1 and V is TRBV28; the D gene TCRdb calls, TRBD1, cannot be checked with no DNA. Germline-derived CDR1 and CDR2 are MDHEN and SYDVKM. The CDR3 covers 17 residues.

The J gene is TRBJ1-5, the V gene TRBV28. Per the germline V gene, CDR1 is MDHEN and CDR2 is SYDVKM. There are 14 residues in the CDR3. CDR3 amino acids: CASSPNRVNQPQHF.

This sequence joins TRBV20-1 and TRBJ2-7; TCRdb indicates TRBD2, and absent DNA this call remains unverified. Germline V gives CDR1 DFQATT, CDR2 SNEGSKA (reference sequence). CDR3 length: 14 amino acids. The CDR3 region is CSARPGLASYEQYF.

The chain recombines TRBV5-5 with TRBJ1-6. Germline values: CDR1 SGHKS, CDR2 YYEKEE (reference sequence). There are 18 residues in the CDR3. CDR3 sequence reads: CASSLALGGSSYNSPLHF.

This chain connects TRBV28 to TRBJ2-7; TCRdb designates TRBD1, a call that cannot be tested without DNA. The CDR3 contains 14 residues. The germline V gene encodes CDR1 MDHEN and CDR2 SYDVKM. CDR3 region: CASSLLDNVYEQYF.

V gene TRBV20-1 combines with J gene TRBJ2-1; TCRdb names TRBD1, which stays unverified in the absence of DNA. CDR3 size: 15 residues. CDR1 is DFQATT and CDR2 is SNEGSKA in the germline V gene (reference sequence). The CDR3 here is CSARVLAGVYNEQFF.

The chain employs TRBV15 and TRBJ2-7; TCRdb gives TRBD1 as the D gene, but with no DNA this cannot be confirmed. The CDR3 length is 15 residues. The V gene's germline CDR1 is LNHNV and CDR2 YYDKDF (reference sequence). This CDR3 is CATSAAGTGNLEQYF.

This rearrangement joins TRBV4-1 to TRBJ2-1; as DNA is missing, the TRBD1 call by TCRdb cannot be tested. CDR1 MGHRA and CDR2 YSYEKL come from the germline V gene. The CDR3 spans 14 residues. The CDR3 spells CASSQEPGGNEQFF.

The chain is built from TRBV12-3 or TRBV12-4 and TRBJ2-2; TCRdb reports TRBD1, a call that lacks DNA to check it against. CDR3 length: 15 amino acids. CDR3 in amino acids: CASRKTGGASGELFF.

Here the CDR3 reads CASTSGGGDTQYF. The J gene is TRBJ2-3, the V gene TRBV6-6; without DNA, the TCRdb call of TRBD2 cannot be checked. The germline CDR1 and CDR2 sequences are MNHNY and SVGAGI (reference sequence). CDR3 size: 13 residues.

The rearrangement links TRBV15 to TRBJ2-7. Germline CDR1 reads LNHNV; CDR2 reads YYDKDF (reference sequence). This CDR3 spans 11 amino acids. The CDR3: CATSREDEQYF.

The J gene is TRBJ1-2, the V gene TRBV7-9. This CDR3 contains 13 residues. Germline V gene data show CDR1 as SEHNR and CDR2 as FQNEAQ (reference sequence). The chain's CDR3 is CASSWALLYGYTF.

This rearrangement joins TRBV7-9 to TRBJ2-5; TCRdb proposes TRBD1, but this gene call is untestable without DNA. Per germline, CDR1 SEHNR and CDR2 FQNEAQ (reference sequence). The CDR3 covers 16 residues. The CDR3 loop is CASSLWPPETQETQYF.